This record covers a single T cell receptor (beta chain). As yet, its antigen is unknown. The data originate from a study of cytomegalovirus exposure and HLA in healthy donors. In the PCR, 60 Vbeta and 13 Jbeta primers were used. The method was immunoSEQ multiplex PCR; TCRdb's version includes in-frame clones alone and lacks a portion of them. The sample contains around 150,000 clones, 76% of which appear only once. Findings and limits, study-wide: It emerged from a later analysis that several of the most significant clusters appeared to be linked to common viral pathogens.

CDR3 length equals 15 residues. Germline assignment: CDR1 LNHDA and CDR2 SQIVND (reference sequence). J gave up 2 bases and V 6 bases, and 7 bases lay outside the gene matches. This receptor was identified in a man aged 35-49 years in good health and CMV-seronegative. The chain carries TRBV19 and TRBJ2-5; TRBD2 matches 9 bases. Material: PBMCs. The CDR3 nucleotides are TGTGCCAGTAGGCCGGGACTAGCCGCACAAGAGACCCAGTACTTC. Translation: CASRPGLAAQETQYF.